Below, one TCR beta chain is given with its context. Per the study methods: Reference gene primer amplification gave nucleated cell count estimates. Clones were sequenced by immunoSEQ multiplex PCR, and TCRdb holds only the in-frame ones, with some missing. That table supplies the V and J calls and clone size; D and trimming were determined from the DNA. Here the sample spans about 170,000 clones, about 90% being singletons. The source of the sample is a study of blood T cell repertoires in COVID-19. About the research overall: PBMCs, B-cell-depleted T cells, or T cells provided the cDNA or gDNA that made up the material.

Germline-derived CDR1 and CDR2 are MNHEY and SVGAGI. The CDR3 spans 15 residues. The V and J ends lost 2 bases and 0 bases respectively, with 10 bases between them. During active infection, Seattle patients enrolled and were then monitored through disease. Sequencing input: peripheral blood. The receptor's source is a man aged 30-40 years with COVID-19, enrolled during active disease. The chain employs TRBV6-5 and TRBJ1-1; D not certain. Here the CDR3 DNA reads TGTGCCAGCAGTTACGGTGGTAGCATGAACACTGAAGCTTTCTTT. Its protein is CASSYGGSMNTEAFF.